These T cell receptor beta chains were read from a single sample in a study of PD-1 blockade in mismatch repair-deficient tumors. Sequenced by immunoSEQ multiplex PCR; TCRdb stores in-frame clones only, minus some. The sample lists 16,000 or so clones, about 80% seen once, with 10% to 11% in the top ten. These receptors are not linked to any known antigen. Specimen: cells cultured in vitro, collected from a patient treated with pembrolizumab. These receptor sequences come from an adult with mismatch repair-deficient cancer. Both conserved end residues are trimmed from each CDR3.

v_gene	j_gene	CDR3aa
TRBV10-3	TRBJ1-2	AISESTTVHYGYT
TRBV9	TRBJ2-1	ASSVEVGRYNEQF
TRBV7-2	TRBJ2-2	ASSFLAGTNTGELF
TRBV21-1	TRBJ1-5	ASSRSGWNSNQPQH
TRBV15	TRBJ2-7	ATSVGTGYTYEQY
TRBV25-1	TRBJ2-1	ASSQGSYNEQF
TRBV15	TRBJ1-4	ATSNGGSEKLF
TRBV30	TRBJ2-1	AWSRPRDSRYNEQF
TRBV18	TRBJ2-5	ASSPRFGGAVETQY
TRBV25-1	TRBJ2-1	ASSGRGLAGTGEQF
TRBV7-8	TRBJ2-1	ASNQRRDSQNEQF
TRBV21-1	TRBJ1-5	ASIQGPHNQPQH
TRBV27	TRBJ2-1	ASISGGGPINEQF
TRBV21-1	TRBJ2-6	ASSKAGQGAEGGANVLT
TRBV20-1	TRBJ2-7	SAPKVYEQY
TRBV4-1	TRBJ1-2	ASRTVRGTSNGYT
TRBV19	TRBJ2-1	ASSWYSESYNEQF
TRBV21-1	TRBJ1-1	ASSKAGDGRNTEAF
TRBV29-1	TRBJ2-3	SVAGAADTQY
TRBV25-1	TRBJ2-1	ASSELATTYNEQF
TRBV9	TRBJ2-7	ASSVSGSGSYEQY
TRBV5-1	TRBJ2-5	ASSRRDRGAETQY
TRBV27	TRBJ1-1	ASYPPWGRNTEAF
TRBV2	TRBJ2-1	ASSEGKYNEQF
TRBV7-7	TRBJ2-5	ASSLLPGRERGETQY
TRBV7-3	-	ASSLRLAGDNEQF
TRBV29-1	TRBJ1-1	SVDTEAF
TRBV5-1	TRBJ2-7	ASSPLSGKYEQY
TRBV19	TRBJ2-3	ASSIVPDTQY
TRBV28	TRBJ1-5	ASSPGQGWSQPQH
TRBV7-3	TRBJ2-2	ASSLDLNTGELF
TRBV4-1	TRBJ2-6	ASSQDISSGANVLT
TRBV5-8	TRBJ2-7	ASEPGGAYEQY
TRBV5-1	TRBJ1-5	ASSLTGEGNQPQH
TRBV18	TRBJ1-2	ASSPSPGTQANYGYT
TRBV27	TRBJ2-1	ASMKQAFYNEQF